This T cell receptor beta chain was identified in a study of shared clonotypes between healthy human individuals. CD8 cells regarded as naive lacked CD45RO, were positively chosen for CCR7, and omitted terminally differentiated effector memory CD45RA+ cells. The V end lost 1 base, the J end lost 4 bases, and 9 bases lay between the germline ends. Looked up from germline, CDR1 is SNHLY and CDR2 is FYNNEI. The CDR3 extends over 14 amino acids. Sequencing used immunoSEQ multiplex PCR; TCRdb keeps in-frame clones, though not all of them. The sample holds around 1.9 million clones; 80% to 95% are singletons and the top ten take 1.5% to 2%.

Sequenced: naive CD8+ T cells from PBMCs. The J gene is TRBJ2-3, the V gene TRBV2, with D perhaps TRBD1 or TRBD2 (5 bases each). The sequence came from a young man in good health. Some clones in this sample may be carry-over from other donors' samples. The CDR3 is CASSEGRDADTQYF. The CDR3 bases are TGTGCCAGCAGTGAAGGCAGGGACGCAGATACGCAGTATTTT. Full variable domain (missing parts from reference TRBV2 and TRBJ2-3): EPEVTQTPSHQVTQMGQEVILRCVPISNHLYFYWYRQILGQKVEFLVSFYNNEISEKSEIFDDQFSVERPDGSNFTLKIRSTKLEDSAMYFCASSEGRDADTQYFGPGTRLTVL.